This T cell receptor (beta chain) was documented in a study of OX40 agonist ivuxolimab in advanced cancers. Study-wide context: Patients were given ivuxolimab, an antibody that agonizes OX40 (CD134).

TCRdb keeps only in-frame clones here, not all; method: immunoSEQ multiplex PCR. The data hold over 95,000 clones, with roughly 80% observed a single time. There are 12 residues in the CDR3. V dropped 2 bases and J dropped 9 bases, with 11 bases sitting between them. Germline assignment: CDR1 SGHTA and CDR2 FQGTGA. V and J are TRBV7-3 and TRBJ2-7; no definite D call. The origin of this receptor is an adult with an advanced solid tumor such as melanoma, head and neck, liver or kidney cancer. Sequenced material: CD4+ or CD8+ T cells sorted from blood, taken in a trial of the OX40 agonist ivuxolimab. CDR3 loop: CASSLDLLSQYF. The CDR3 coding sequence is TGTGCCAGCAGCTTAGACCTATTATCGCAGTACTTC.